This is a list of T cell receptor beta chains from one sample in a study of T cell responses to AZD1222 COVID-19 vaccine. Assay used: immunoSEQ multiplex PCR; TCRdb lists only in-frame clones, some missing. Of 77,000 or so clones in the sample, around nine tenths were seen once. The sequenced sample was peripheral blood, obtained 28 days after the second AZD1222 dose. The receptors shown here come from an adult who received the AZD1222 COVID-19 vaccine. The CDR3 runs from the conserved cysteine through the conserved F or W. The D gene is left open where the match is weak. Size is omitted from some rows. Given values are once, few, many or a class for expanded clones.

>.|TRBV4-1|.|TRBJ1-5
CASSQDRGGEQPQHF
TGCGCCAGCAGCCAAGATCGCGGGGGAGAACAGCCCCAGCATTTT
>.|TRBV2|.|TRBJ1-2
CASSDKTNSYGYTF
TGTGCCAGCAGCGACAAAACAAACAGCTATGGCTACACCTTC
>.|TRBV5-1|.|TRBJ1-6
CASSLRTADNSPLHF
TGCGCCAGCAGCTTGAGGACCGCTGATAATTCACCCCTCCACTTT
>.|TRBV28|.|TRBJ1-1
CASSPQGAVNTEAFF
TGTGCCAGCAGTCCCCAAGGAGCCGTGAACACTGAAGCTTTCTTT
>.|TRBV28|.|TRBJ1-1
CASSLRGRRENTEAFF
TGTGCCAGCAGTTTGAGGGGGAGAAGGGAGAACACTGAAGCTTTCTTT
>TRBD1|TRBV18|.|TRBJ1-2
CASSPSGQERNYGYTF
TGTGCCAGCTCACCGTCGGGACAGGAGAGAAACTATGGCTACACCTTC
>TRBD1|TRBV19|.|TRBJ1-5
CASSGGTANQPQHF
TGTGCCAGTAGTGGTGGGACAGCTAATCAGCCCCAGCATTTT
>.|TRBV5-4|.|TRBJ2-3
CASSLPPDTQYF
TGTGCCAGCAGCTTGCCACCGGATACGCAGTATTTT
>.|TRBV6-5|few|TRBJ1-2
CASSPRVGGYTF
TGTGCCAGCTCACCTAGGGTAGGTGGCTACACCTTC
>.|TRBV5-1|.|TRBJ2-3
CASSSGLYTDTQYF
TGCGCCAGCAGCTCTGGACTGTACACAGATACGCAGTATTTT
>.|TRBV3-1/TRBV3-2|.|TRBJ1-3
CASSRGDSYSGNTIYF
TGTGCCAGCAGCCGAGGGGACTCATACTCTGGAAACACCATATATTTT
>.|TRBV2|.|TRBJ2-7
CASNGQLTYEQYF
TGTGCCAGCAATGGACAGTTAACCTACGAGCAGTACTTC
>TRBD1|TRBV6-6|.|TRBJ1-2
CASSRQGGQGVNYGYTF
TGTGCCAGCAGCCGACAGGGGGGACAGGGGGTTAACTATGGCTACACCTTC
>.|TRBV9|.|TRBJ1-3
CASSAVGNTIYF
TGTGCCAGCAGCGCGGTGGGAAACACCATATATTTT
>.|TRBV4-1|.|TRBJ1-5
CASSQDGNQPQHF
TGCGCCAGCAGCCAAGATGGAAATCAGCCCCAGCATTTT
>TRBD2|TRBV7-2|.|TRBJ2-7
CASSYTRAGAYEQYF
TGTGCCAGCAGCTATACTCGAGCGGGGGCCTACGAGCAGTACTTC
>.|TRBV28|.|TRBJ1-1
CASSKAGRRNTEAFF
TGTGCCAGCAGTAAAGCGGGGAGACGGAACACTGAAGCTTTCTTT
>.|TRBV6-6|.|TRBJ2-7
CASSNGHDYEQYF
TGTGCCAGCAGTAACGGACATGACTACGAGCAGTACTTC
>.|TRBV4-1|.|TRBJ1-2
CASSQEVGQWGGGYTF
TGCGCCAGCAGCCAAGAAGTCGGGCAGTGGGGCGGGGGCTACACCTTC
>.|TRBV11-1|.|TRBJ1-1
CASSPTGLFYTEAFF
TGTGCCAGCAGCCCCACGGGACTTTTTTACACTGAAGCTTTCTTT
>.|TRBV28|.|TRBJ1-2
CASSLIGGVVYGYTF
TGTGCCAGCAGTTTAATCGGGGGGGTAGTGTATGGCTACACCTTC
>.|TRBV6-5|.|TRBJ1-1
CASRDLRNTEAFF
TGTGCCAGCAGGGACTTAAGAAACACTGAAGCTTTCTTT
>.|TRBV4-1|once|TRBJ2-7
CASSQVGAKSSYEQYF
TGCGCCAGCAGCCAAGTCGGGGCTAAAAGCTCCTACGAGCAGTACTTC